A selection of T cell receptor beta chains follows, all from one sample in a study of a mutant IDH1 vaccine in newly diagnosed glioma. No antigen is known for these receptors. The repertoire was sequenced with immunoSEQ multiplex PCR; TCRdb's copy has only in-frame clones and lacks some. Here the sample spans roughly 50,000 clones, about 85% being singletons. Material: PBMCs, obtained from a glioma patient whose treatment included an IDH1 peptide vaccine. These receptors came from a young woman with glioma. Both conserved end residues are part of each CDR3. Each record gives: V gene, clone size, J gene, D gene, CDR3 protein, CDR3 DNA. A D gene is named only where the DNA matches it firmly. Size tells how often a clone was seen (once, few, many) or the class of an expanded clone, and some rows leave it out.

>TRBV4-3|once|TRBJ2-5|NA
CASSQEREETQYF
TGCGCCAGCAGCCAAGAAAGGGAGGAGACCCAGTACTTC
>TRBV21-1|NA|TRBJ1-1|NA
CASSKGEANTEAFF
TGTGCCAGCAGCAAGGGGGAGGCGAACACTGAAGCTTTCTTT
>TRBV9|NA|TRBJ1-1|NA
CASSVTANTEAFF
TGTGCCAGCAGCGTAACGGCGAACACTGAAGCTTTCTTT
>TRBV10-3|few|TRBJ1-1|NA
CATRRPGRNTEAFF
TGTGCCACTAGGCGACCCGGACGGAACACTGAAGCTTTCTTT
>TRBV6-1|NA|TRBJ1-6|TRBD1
CASSDRGQFRPLHF
TGTGCCAGCAGTGACAGGGGGCAATTTAGGCCCCTCCACTTT
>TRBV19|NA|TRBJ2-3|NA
CASSTTDTQYF
TGTGCCAGTAGTACCACAGATACGCAGTATTTT
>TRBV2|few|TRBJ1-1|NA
CASSEVVAGTTEAFF
TGTGCCAGCAGTGAGGTAGTTGCAGGGACCACTGAAGCTTTCTTT
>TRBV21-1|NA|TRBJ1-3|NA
CASSNRCVAGVFSGNTIYF
TGTGCCAGCAGCAATCGGTGTGTGGCAGGAGTCTTCTCTGGAAACACCATATATTTT
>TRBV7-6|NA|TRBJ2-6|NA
CASSAQALSGANVLTF
TGTGCCAGCAGCGCACAGGCCCTCTCTGGGGCCAACGTCCTGACTTTC
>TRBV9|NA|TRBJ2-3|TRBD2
CASSTTSGRLQDTQYF
TGTGCCAGCAGCACCACTAGCGGGAGGCTTCAAGATACGCAGTATTTT
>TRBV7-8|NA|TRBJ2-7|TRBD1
CASSLYSGDRGSREQYF
TGTGCCAGCAGCTTATATTCGGGGGACAGGGGGTCTCGGGAGCAGTACTTC
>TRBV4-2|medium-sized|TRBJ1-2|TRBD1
CASSQDRPGGTLLGYTF
TGTGCCAGCAGCCAAGATCGCCCAGGGGGCACCCTCTTGGGCTACACCTTC
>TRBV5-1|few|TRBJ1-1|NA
CASSSGQNTEAFF
TGCGCCAGCAGCTCGGGACAGAACACTGAAGCTTTCTTT
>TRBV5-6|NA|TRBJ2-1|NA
CASSLKVLYNEQFF
TGTGCCAGCAGCTTGAAGGTCCTCTACAATGAGCAGTTCTTC
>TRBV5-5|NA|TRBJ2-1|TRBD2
CASSRTSGGSSYNEQFF
TGTGCCAGCAGCCGGACTAGCGGGGGGTCCTCCTACAATGAGCAGTTCTTC
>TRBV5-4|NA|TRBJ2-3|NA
CASSTLADTQYF
TGTGCCAGCAGCACGCTAGCTGACACGCAGTATTTT
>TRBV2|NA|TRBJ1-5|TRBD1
CASSARGDQPQHF
TGTGCCAGCAGTGCCAGGGGGGATCAGCCCCAGCATTTT
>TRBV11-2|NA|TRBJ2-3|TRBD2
CASSLDWGGGTDTQYF
TGTGCCAGCAGCTTAGATTGGGGGGGAGGCACAGATACGCAGTATTTT
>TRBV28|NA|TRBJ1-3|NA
CASSEQETGNTIYF
TGTGCCAGCAGTGAACAGGAAACTGGAAACACCATATATTTT
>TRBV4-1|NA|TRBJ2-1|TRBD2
CASSQGWPSGGYEQFF
TGCGCCAGCAGCCAAGGTTGGCCTAGCGGGGGCTATGAGCAGTTCTTC
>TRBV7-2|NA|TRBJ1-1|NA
CASSLSIGGNSRTEAFF
TGTGCCAGCAGCTTAAGTATTGGGGGGAATTCTAGGACTGAAGCTTTCTTT
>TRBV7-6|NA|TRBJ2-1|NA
CASSLATGSYNEQFF
TGTGCCAGCAGCTTAGCGACAGGCTCCTACAATGAGCAGTTCTTC
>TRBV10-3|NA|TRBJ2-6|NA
CAISGVGANVLTF
TGTGCCATCAGTGGAGTTGGGGCCAACGTCCTGACTTTC
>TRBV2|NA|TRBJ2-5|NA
CASSIRVWETQYF
TGTGCCAGCAGCATCAGGGTATGGGAGACCCAGTACTTC
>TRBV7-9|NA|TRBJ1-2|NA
CASRPGTDYGYTF
TGTGCCAGCAGGCCCGGGACGGACTATGGCTACACCTTC
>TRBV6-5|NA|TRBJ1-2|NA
CASSYRRGNYGYTF
TGTGCCAGCAGTTACCGGCGCGGGAACTATGGCTACACCTTC
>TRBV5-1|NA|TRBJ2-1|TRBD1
CASSKGTGVANEQFF
TGCGCCAGCAGCAAAGGGACAGGGGTGGCAAATGAGCAGTTCTTC
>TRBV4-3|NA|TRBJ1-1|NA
CASSSRAGGPEAFF
TGCGCCAGCAGCTCACGCGCGGGTGGACCTGAAGCTTTCTTT
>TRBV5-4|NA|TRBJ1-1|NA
CASSGLPGTEAFF
TGTGCCAGCAGCGGATTACCGGGAACTGAAGCTTTCTTT
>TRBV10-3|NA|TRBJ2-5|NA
CAISAYGGVQETQYF
TGTGCCATCAGTGCGTACGGGGGAGTTCAAGAGACCCAGTACTTC
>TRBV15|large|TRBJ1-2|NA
CATSRDRLSNYGYTF
TGTGCCACCAGCAGAGACAGGCTATCTAACTATGGCTACACCTTC
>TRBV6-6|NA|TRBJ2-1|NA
CASRKRWGGSHNEQFF
TGTGCCAGCAGAAAGAGGTGGGGGGGCTCCCACAATGAGCAGTTCTTC
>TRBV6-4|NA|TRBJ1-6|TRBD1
CASSDGTGRRSPLHF
TGTGCCAGCAGTGACGGGACAGGGAGACGATCACCCCTCCACTTT
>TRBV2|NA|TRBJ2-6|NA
CASSDRDSGANVLTF
TGTGCCAGCAGCGATCGTGACTCTGGGGCCAACGTCCTGACTTTC
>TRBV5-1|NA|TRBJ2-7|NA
CASSGPLGVGEQYF
TGCGCCAGCAGCGGACCTCTAGGGGTAGGCGAGCAGTACTTC
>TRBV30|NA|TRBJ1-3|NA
CAWSRGGTTGNTIYF
TGTGCCTGGAGTAGGGGGGGCACGACTGGAAACACCATATATTTT
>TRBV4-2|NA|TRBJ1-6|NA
CASSQDRDFYNSPLHF
TGTGCCAGCAGCCAAGACCGGGACTTCTACAATTCACCCCTCCACTTT
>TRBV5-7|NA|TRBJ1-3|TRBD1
CASSVDRRSGNTIYF
TGTGCCAGCAGCGTGGACAGGAGGTCGGGAAACACCATATATTTT
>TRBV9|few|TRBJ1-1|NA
CASSAGGHPNTEAFF
TGTGCCAGCAGCGCCGGGGGGCACCCAAACACTGAAGCTTTCTTT
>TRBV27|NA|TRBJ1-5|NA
CASSSPPQPQHF
TGTGCCAGCAGTTCCCCGCCCCAGCCCCAGCATTTT
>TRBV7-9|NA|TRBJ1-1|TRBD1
CASSPDRGSEAFF
TGTGCCAGCAGCCCTGACAGGGGAAGTGAAGCTTTCTTT
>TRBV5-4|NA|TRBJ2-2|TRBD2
CASSLVGRLAGGNTGELFF
TGTGCCAGCAGCTTGGTGGGAAGACTAGCGGGGGGCAACACCGGGGAGCTGTTTTTT
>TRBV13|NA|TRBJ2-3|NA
CASSLGRTDTQYF
TGTGCCAGCAGCTTAGGGCGCACAGATACGCAGTATTTT